Below are 5 T cell receptor beta chains sequenced from a single sample in a study of blood T cells in healthy people across ages. The use of a sample-barcoded 5' primer and a J-beta primer mix characterized a second PCR of roughly 7 to 12 cycles. One entry per CDR3 protein results from TCRdb running MiXCR on the 5' RACE reads. The sample holds hundreds of thousands of distinct CDR3 sequences, about 42% seen once. Sequenced sample: blood. These receptors were taken from a man older than 75 in good health.

The chain has TRBV5-1 and TRBJ2-3, with 7 bases that match TRBD2. The CDR3 is made up of 19 amino acids. V was pared by 0 bases and J by 1 base, with 14 bases of the junction left unmatched. Germline CDR1 reads SGHRS; CDR2 reads YFSETQ. CDR3 region: CASSLEASGYWQGTDTQYF. Here the CDR3 DNA reads TGCGCCAGCAGCTTGGAGGCTAGCGGCTACTGGCAGGGCACAGATACGCAGTATTTT. The full variable domain, in which reference TRBV5-1 and TRBJ2-3 provide the parts outside the CDR3, is KAGVTQTPRYLIKTRGQQVTLSCSPISGHRSVSWYQQTPGQGLQFLFEYFSETQRNKGNFPGRFSGRQFSNSRSEMNVSTLELGDSALYLCASSLEASGYWQGTDTQYFGPGTRLTVL.

The genes are TRBV7-2 and TRBJ2-7, with 7 positions matching TRBD2. The germline gives CDR1 SGHTA, CDR2 FQGNSA. The CDR3 loop spans 15 amino acids. The J segment lost 3 bases and the V segment lost 1 base, leaving 6 bases of the junction unmatched. CDR3 in DNA: TGTGCCAGCAGCTTAGTTTCCGGGACTAACTACGAGCAGTACTTC. Its translation: CASSLVSGTNYEQYF.

V usage is TRBV27 and J usage is TRBJ1-6, with unresolved D. Deletions cut 3 bases from V and 3 bases from J, with 0 bases between. The germline CDR1 and CDR2 sequences are MNHEY and SMNVEV (reference sequence). The length of the CDR3 is 12 residues. The CDR3 loop is CASSFYNSPLHF. CDR3 coding DNA: TGTGCCAGCAGTTTCTATAATTCACCCCTCCACTTT.

This clonotype was found a few times. The chain combines TRBV14 with TRBJ2-7, with 9 bases fitting TRBD2. This CDR3 comprises 15 residues. V lost 0 bases and J lost 6; bases outside the gene matches: 6. Germline lookup yields CDR1 SGHDN and CDR2 FVKESK. The DNA of the CDR3 is TGTGCCAGCAGCCAAGACGGGCTAGCGGGAACCGAGCAGTACTTC. Protein sequence: CASSQDGLAGTEQYF.

V gene TRBV7-9 combines with J gene TRBJ1-2, with 8 bases fitting TRBD1. The CDR3 is made up of 15 amino acids. V lost 4 bases and J lost 8; bases outside the gene matches: 12. CDR1 SEHNR and CDR2 FQNEAQ come from the germline V gene (reference sequence). The CDR3 DNA reads TGTGCCAGCAGCTGGGGACAGGACAGGGAGCGCGGCTACACCTTC. Translated, it gives CASSWGQDRERGYTF.